Listed below are T cell receptor beta chains from one sample, sequenced in a study of blood T cell repertoires in COVID-19. TCRdb keeps only in-frame clones here, not all; method: immunoSEQ multiplex PCR. The repertoire holds fewer than 150,000 clones, with about 86% as singletons. Sequencing input: peripheral blood. The source is a man between 65 and 85 years old who had recovered from COVID-19. Both conserved end residues are part of each CDR3.

13 TRBJ1-3 TRBV4-2 CASSPPLGNTIYF
15 TRBJ1-1 TRBV11-2 CASTPPAGAYTEAFF
15 TRBJ2-7 TRBV18 CASSPGEGGAGEQYF
13 TRBJ1-2 TRBV14 CASSQGVLYGYTF
12 TRBJ1-2 TRBV18 CASSPSGDGYTF
12 TRBJ2-3 TRBV28 CASSSFLDTQYF
16 TRBJ2-1 TRBV5-4 CASSRWTSGSLDEQFF
18 TRBJ1-1 TRBV7-2 CASSLSMRPGAPNTEAFF
16 TRBJ2-3 TRBV14 CASSLRGASGTDTQYF
14 TRBJ1-2 TRBV5-1 CASSLRGRLGGYTF
14 TRBJ2-1 TRBV5-1 CASSLAGVWNEQFF
15 TRBJ1-6 TRBV4-3 CASSQEPTGFSPLHF
15 TRBJ1-1 TRBV6-5 CASSGPGTGFGEAFF
15 TRBJ2-7 TRBV18 CASSPTGRGGYEQYF
17 TRBJ1-4 TRBV7-6 CASSFGIPGQGNEKLFF
14 TRBJ2-7 TRBV6-5 CASSRTGDSYEQYF
13 TRBJ2-3 TRBV25-1 CASRGLNTDTQYF
14 TRBJ2-3 TRBV7-9 CASSANGGTDTQYF
12 TRBJ2-1 TRBV9 CASSLQGGEQFF
14 TRBJ2-5 TRBV29-1 CSVPEEGVLETQYF
17 TRBJ2-3 TRBV9 CASSVAGTSGGADTQYF
13 TRBJ1-1 TRBV5-6 CASSPHSHTEAFF
14 TRBJ1-5 TRBV6-2/TRBV6-3 CASSRRGQNQPQHF
13 TRBJ1-2 TRBV19 CASSSQGNYGYTF
15 TRBJ1-3 TRBV6-1 CASSEGLFSGNTIYF
15 TRBJ2-7 TRBV2 CASSGGSANSYEQYF
14 TRBJ1-5 TRBV7-9 CASSIQGLDQPQHF
15 TRBJ1-4 TRBV5-5 CASRAGTGNNEKLFF
14 TRBJ2-6 TRBV28 CASSFHTGANVLTF
13 TRBJ1-5 TRBV28 CASSQQGDQPQHF
15 TRBJ2-1 TRBV19 CASSIEGTGYNEQFF
14 TRBJ1-4 TRBV7-2 CASSLASGVEKLFF
13 TRBJ1-6 TRBV12-3/TRBV12-4 CASSLDRNSPLHF
14 TRBJ1-1 TRBV19 CASPERQGGTEAFF
16 TRBJ2-3 TRBV5-4 CASSALAETSTDTQYF
14 TRBJ1-1 TRBV5-4 CASSFEAMNTEAFF
16 TRBJ2-5 TRBV5-5 CASSSRGGGGQETQYF
15 TRBJ2-7 TRBV19 CASSRASGSSYEQYF
16 TRBJ2-2 TRBV5-1 CASSRTLQGDTGELFF
14 TRBJ2-7 TRBV6-5 CASRVSRSSYEQYF
14 TRBJ2-7 TRBV6-5 CASSYGLAGPEQYF
13 TRBJ2-3 TRBV29-1 CSAAASSTDTQYF
15 TRBJ1-1 TRBV6-5 CASSRHRDVDTEAFF
14 TRBJ2-7 TRBV24-1 CAISTETGGYEQYF
14 TRBJ2-5 TRBV5-1 CASSSGQRQETQYF
16 TRBJ2-1 TRBV5-1 CASTTLGTGYGNEQFF
18 TRBJ1-5 TRBV3-1/TRBV3-2 CASSQGAYRGLSNQPQHF
17 TRBJ1-5 TRBV6-1 CASSEGTGRSSNQPQHF
16 TRBJ1-4 TRBV7-2 CASSRRSGQINEKLFF
15 TRBJ2-7 TRBV6-6 CASSYSRAAGYEQYF
15 TRBJ2-5 TRBV24-1 CATSDPGTDQETQYF
16 TRBJ2-1 TRBV7-9 CASSTDRGGKNNEQFF
12 TRBJ2-3 TRBV5-1 CASSFDSGTQYF
13 TRBJ2-1 TRBV5-1 CASSPGQLREQFF
13 TRBJ1-1 TRBV7-3 CASSRLMNTEAFF